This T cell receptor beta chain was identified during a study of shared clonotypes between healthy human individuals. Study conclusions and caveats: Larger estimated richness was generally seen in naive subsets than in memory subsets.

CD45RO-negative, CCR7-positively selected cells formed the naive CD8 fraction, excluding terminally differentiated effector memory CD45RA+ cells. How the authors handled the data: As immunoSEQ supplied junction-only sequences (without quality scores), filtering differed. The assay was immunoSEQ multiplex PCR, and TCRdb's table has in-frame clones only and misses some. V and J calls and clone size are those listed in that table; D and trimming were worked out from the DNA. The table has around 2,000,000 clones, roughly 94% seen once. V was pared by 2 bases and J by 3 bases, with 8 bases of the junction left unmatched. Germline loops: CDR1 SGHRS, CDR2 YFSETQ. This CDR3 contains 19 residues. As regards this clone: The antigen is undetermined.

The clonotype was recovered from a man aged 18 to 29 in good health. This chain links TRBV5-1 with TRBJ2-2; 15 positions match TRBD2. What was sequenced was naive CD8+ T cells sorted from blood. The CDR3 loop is CASSFEGTSGGLYTGELFF. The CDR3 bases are TGCGCCAGCAGCTTCGAAGGGACTAGCGGGGGGTTGTACACCGGGGAGCTGTTTTTT.